This T cell receptor (beta chain) was found in a study of CD8 T cells in ankylosing spondylitis. Study-wide results and caveats: There were earlier reports of some motif variants in reactive arthritis synovial fluid and blood. In ankylosing spondylitis blood, a motif of 7 to 9 highly homologous TCR beta variants appeared characteristic.

This clonotype was seen at least ten times. The antigen is not known. TCRdb reanalysed the 5' RACE reads using MiXCR and keeps one entry per CDR3 protein. This sample has under 300,000 distinct CDR3 sequences, with 7.5% to 9% found just once. The CDR3 has 18 amino acids. The TCR was taken from a male donor with ankylosing spondylitis or in good health (not recorded which). The chain employs TRBV21-1 and TRBJ2-1; the DNA was not used to check the table's D call, TRBD2. TRBV21-1 is marked as a pseudogene. Sequenced material: blood, either unsorted or a sorted T cell fraction (not recorded which). CDR3 sequence reads: CASSKAAERGRTYNEQFF. The CDR3 nucleotides read TGTGCCAGCAGCAAAGCAGCCGAGCGGGGGAGAACCTACAATGAGCAGTTCTTC.